The 17 T cell receptor beta chains below all came from one sample that was sequenced in a study of cytomegalovirus exposure and HLA in healthy donors. The PCR used 60 Vbeta and 13 Jbeta primers. Sequenced by immunoSEQ multiplex PCR; TCRdb stores in-frame clones only, minus some. The sample records roughly 100,000 clones, about three quarters being singletons. The sample comprised PBMCs. Every receptor here comes from a woman in her forties in good health and CMV-seropositive.

The CDR3 nucleotides read TGTGCCAGTAGTATCTCCCACAGGGGAGATACGCAGTATTTT. As protein: CASSISHRGDTQYF. This sequence joins TRBV19 and TRBJ2-3; 7 bases match TRBD1. Looked up from germline, CDR1 is LNHDA and CDR2 is SQIVND (reference sequence). CDR3 length: 14 amino acids. V trimming: 3 bases; J trimming: 5 bases; junction bases outside the gene matches: 5. The variable domain in full, completed from reference TRBV19 and TRBJ2-3, reads DGGITQSPKYLFRKEGQNVTLSCEQNLNHDAMYWYRQDPGQGLRLIYYSQIVNDFQKGDIAEGYSVSREKKESFPLTVTSAQKNPTAFYLCASSISHRGDTQYFGPGTRLTVL.

The V call is TRBV18, the J call TRBJ1-1; D gene ambiguous. The CDR3 contains 13 residues. CDR1 is KGHSH and CDR2 is LQKENI in the germline V gene. Deletions cut 0 bases from V and 5 bases from J, with 7 bases between. The CDR3 DNA reads as TGTGCCAGCTCACCACCGGGGAGGACTGAAGCTTTCTTT. It translates to CASSPPGRTEAFF.

The chain joins TRBV5-1 to TRBJ2-1; 11 bases match TRBD1. Germline lookup yields CDR1 SGHRS and CDR2 YFSETQ. After removal of 4 bases from V and 1 base from J, the junction contained 7 bases not matched to a gene. CDR3 length: 17 residues. The CDR3 protein is CASSRTGGPASYNEQFF. The CDR3 DNA reads as TGCGCCAGCAGCCGGACAGGGGGCCCGGCATCCTACAATGAGCAGTTCTTC.

The rearrangement links TRBV6-6 to TRBJ2-5, with D perhaps matching TRBD2 (6 bases). The V end was cut by 0 bases, the J end by 11 bases, with 16 bases between. The CDR3 covers 14 residues. CDR1 MNHNY and CDR2 SVGAGI come from the germline V gene (reference sequence). The CDR3 coding sequence is TGTGCCAGCAGTTACTCGGGGACGACGGGGGAACAGTACTTC. Translation: CASSYSGTTGEQYF.

The J gene is TRBJ2-7, the V gene TRBV5-1, with 8 nucleotides matching TRBD1. CDR3 length: 14 amino acids. CDR1 SGHRS and CDR2 YFSETQ come from the germline V gene. The J segment lost 6 bases and the V segment lost 3 bases, leaving 8 bases of the junction unmatched. CDR3 loop: CASSYPDRAGEQYF. In DNA form, the CDR3 reads TGCGCCAGCAGCTACCCGGACAGGGCCGGCGAGCAGTACTTC.

The rearrangement joins TRBV28 to TRBJ1-5; 11 positions agree with TRBD1. The V gene's germline CDR1 is MDHEN and CDR2 SYDVKM. This CDR3 contains 17 residues. The trim removed 0 bases at V and 9 bases at J, leaving 10 bases unmatched. The CDR3 loop is CASSLWDRGRCRLPQHF. CDR3 DNA: TGTGCCAGCAGTTTATGGGACAGGGGGCGGTGTAGACTGCCCCAGCATTTT.

The J gene is TRBJ1-1, the V gene TRBV7-9, with D tentatively TRBD1 (5 bases). Per germline, CDR1 SEHNR and CDR2 FQNEAQ (reference sequence). With 1 base removed from V and 1 base from J, the gap between germline ends came to 7 bases. This CDR3 contains 14 residues. The CDR3 reads CASSLGQGNTEAFF. CDR3 in DNA: TGTGCCAGCAGCTTAGGGCAGGGGAACACTGAAGCTTTCTTT.

The chain joins TRBV18 to TRBJ1-3, with a possible D match to TRBD1 (6 bases). CDR1 KGHSH and CDR2 LQKENI come from the germline V gene. There are 17 residues in the CDR3. V was clipped by 2 bases and J by 0 bases, with 14 bases between them. The chain's CDR3 is CASSPIRDTGSGNTIYF. The CDR3 nucleotides are TGTGCCAGCTCACCAATCCGGGACACCGGCTCTGGAAACACCATATATTTT.

The V gene is TRBV2, the J gene TRBJ1-4; unclear D gene. The V end was cut by 6 bases, the J end by 8 bases, with 10 bases between. Looked up from germline, CDR1 is SNHLY and CDR2 is FYNNEI. There are 12 residues in the CDR3. CDR3 DNA: TGTGCCAGCAGGCCGCGGGAAGAAAAACTGTTTTTT. Translating gives CASRPREEKLFF.

The genes are TRBV28 and TRBJ2-4; D gene uncertain. Germline CDR1 and CDR2: MDHEN and SYDVKM. V lost 4 bases to trimming and J lost 0 bases, with 7 bases between them. This CDR3 has 14 residues. The CDR3 reads CASSYSLAKNIQYF. CDR3 DNA: TGTGCCAGCAGTTACAGCTTAGCCAAAAACATTCAGTACTTC.

The sample holds a few counts of this clone. The chain carries TRBV6-6 and TRBJ1-5, with D uncertain. Germline lookup yields CDR1 MNHNY and CDR2 SVGAGI (reference sequence). V gave up 8 bases and J gave up 2 bases, with 16 bases separating them. This CDR3 contains 15 residues. The CDR3 DNA reads TGTGCCAGCCCCCTCGTTGATACGGGCAATCAGCCCCAGCATTTT. Encoded protein: CASPLVDTGNQPQHF.

V and J are TRBV11-3 and TRBJ1-3, with D possibly TRBD1 on 6 matching bases. This CDR3 comprises 14 residues. Trimming took 5 bases from V and 2 from J, leaving 10 bases between them. Looked up from germline, CDR1 is SGHNT and CDR2 is YENEEA. The CDR3 DNA reads TGTGCCAGCAGCCTCCCAGGGGCTGGAAACACCATATATTTT. Its protein product is CASSLPGAGNTIYF. Variable domain in full (rest from reference TRBV11-3 and TRBJ1-3): EAGVVQSPRYKIIEKKQPVAFWCNPISGHNTLYWYLQNLGQGPELLIRYENEEAVDDSQLPKDRFSAERLKGVDSTLKIQPAELGDSAVYLCASSLPGAGNTIYFGEGSWLTVV.

Comment on this clone: A junction end diverges from the germline sequence, so it may reflect a read error. The rearrangement joins TRBV7-7 to TRBJ2-2, with TRBD1 matching over 10 bases. The V gene's germline CDR1 is SSHAT and CDR2 FNYEAQ (reference sequence). The CDR3 extends over 17 amino acids. CDR3 in amino acids: CASSLSMTGGFTGELFF. The CDR3 region has the DNA TGTGCTAGCAGCTTAAGTATGACAGGGGGCTTCACCGGGGAGCTGTTTTTT.

As to this clone: The identical CDR3 is also encoded by other nucleotide sequences in the sample. CDR3 loop: CASSQVGGRATHEQFF. CDR3 bases: TGCGCCAGCAGCCAAGTCGGCGGGAGGGCCACCCATGAGCAGTTCTTC. V is TRBV4-1 and J is TRBJ2-1; 9 positions match TRBD2. The CDR3 consists of 16 residues. V lost 1 base to trimming and J lost 8 bases; unmatched junction nucleotides: 9. Germline CDR1 MGHRA, CDR2 YSYEKL.

This clone was picked up one time. The rearrangement links TRBV11-3 to TRBJ2-2; 10 nucleotides line up with TRBD2. Losses at the gene ends were 5 bases for V and 6 bases for J; bases not matched to a gene: 6. The CDR3 is 15 amino acids. Germline-derived CDR1 and CDR2 are SGHNT and YENEEA. For the CDR3, the DNA is TGTGCCAGCAGCCTCCTAGCGGGAGTACCCGGGGAGCTGTTTTTT. Translation: CASSLLAGVPGELFF.

Here the CDR3 DNA reads TGTGCCAGCAGCTCGTCAAGGGAACCGGGACAGTGGGGCATTCAGTACTTC. Protein product: CASSSSREPGQWGIQYF. The chain employs TRBV11-3 and TRBJ2-4; 7 bases are a match to TRBD1. V trimming: 4 bases; J trimming: 9 bases; junction bases outside the gene matches: 18. The CDR3 contains 17 residues. Per the germline V gene, CDR1 is SGHNT and CDR2 is YENEEA.

This rearrangement joins TRBV4-1 to TRBJ2-7, with D possibly being TRBD2 (6 bases). Deletions cut 2 bases from V and 5 bases from J, with 16 bases between. Per the germline V gene, CDR1 is MGHRA and CDR2 is YSYEKL. This CDR3 contains 15 residues. The CDR3 nucleotides are TGCGCCAGCAGCCAAAGTCGCGGAGGGTACGACGAGCAGTACTTC. Translation: CASSQSRGGYDEQYF.